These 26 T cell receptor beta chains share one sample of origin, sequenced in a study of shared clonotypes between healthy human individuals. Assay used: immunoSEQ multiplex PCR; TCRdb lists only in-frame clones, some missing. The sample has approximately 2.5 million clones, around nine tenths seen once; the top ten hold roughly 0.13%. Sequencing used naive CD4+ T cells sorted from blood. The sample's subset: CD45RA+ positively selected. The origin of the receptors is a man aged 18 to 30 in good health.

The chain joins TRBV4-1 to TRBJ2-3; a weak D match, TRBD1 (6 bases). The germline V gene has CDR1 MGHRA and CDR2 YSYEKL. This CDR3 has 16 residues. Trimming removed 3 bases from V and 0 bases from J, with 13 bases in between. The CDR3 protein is CASSQPTRGSTDTQYF. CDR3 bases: TGCGCCAGCAGCCAGCCCACTAGGGGGAGCACAGATACGCAGTATTTT.

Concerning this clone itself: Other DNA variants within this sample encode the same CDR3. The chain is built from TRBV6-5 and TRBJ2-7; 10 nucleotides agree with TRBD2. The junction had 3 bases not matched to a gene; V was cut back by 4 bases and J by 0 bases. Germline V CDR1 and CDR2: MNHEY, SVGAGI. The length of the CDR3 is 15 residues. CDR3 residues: CASSSGLADSYEQYF. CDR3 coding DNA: TGTGCCAGCAGTTCAGGACTAGCGGACTCCTACGAGCAGTACTTC.

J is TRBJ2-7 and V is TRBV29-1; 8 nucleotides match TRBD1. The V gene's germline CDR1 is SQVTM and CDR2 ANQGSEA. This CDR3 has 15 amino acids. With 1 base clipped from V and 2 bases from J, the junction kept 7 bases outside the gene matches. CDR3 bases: TGCAGCGTTGAAGCCGGACAGGGAAAGACCTACGAGCAGTACTTC. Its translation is CSVEAGQGKTYEQYF.

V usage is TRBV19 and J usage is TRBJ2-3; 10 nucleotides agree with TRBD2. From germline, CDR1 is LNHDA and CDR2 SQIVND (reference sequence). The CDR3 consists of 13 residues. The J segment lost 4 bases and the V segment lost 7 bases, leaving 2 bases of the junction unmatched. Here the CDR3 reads CASTSGRSDTQYF. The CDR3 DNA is TGTGCCAGTACTAGCGGGAGATCAGATACGCAGTATTTT.

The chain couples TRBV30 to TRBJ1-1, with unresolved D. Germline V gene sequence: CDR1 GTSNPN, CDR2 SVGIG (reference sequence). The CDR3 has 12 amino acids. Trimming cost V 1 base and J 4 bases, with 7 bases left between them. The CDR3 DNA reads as TGTGCCTGGAGTGCGGATCCCACTGAAGCTTTCTTT. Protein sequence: CAWSADPTEAFF.

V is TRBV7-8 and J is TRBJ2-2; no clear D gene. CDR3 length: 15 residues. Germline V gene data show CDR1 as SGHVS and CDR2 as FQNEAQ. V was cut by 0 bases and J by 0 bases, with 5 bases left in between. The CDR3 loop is CASSLAGSNTGELFF. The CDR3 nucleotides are TGTGCCAGCAGCTTAGCAGGGTCGAACACCGGGGAGCTGTTTTTT.

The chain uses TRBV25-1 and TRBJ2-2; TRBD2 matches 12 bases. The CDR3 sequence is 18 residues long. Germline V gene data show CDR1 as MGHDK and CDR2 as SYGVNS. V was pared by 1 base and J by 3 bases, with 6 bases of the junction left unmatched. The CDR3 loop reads CASSESLAGGGYTGELFF. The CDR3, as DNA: TGTGCCAGCAGTGAATCTCTAGCGGGAGGGGGGTACACCGGGGAGCTGTTTTTT.

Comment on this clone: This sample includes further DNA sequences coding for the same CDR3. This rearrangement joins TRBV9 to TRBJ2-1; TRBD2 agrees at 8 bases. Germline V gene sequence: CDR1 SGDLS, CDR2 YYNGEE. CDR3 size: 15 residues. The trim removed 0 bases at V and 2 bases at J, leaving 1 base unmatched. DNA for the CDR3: TGTGCCAGCAGCGTAGTTAGCGGGACCTACAATGAGCAGTTCTTC. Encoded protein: CASSVVSGTYNEQFF.

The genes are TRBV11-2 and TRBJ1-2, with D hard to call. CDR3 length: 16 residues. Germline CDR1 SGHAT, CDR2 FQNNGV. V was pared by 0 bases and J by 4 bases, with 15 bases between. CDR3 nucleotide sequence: TGTGCCAGCAGCTTAGATCTCGTAGGGCTTGGCTATGGCTACACCTTC. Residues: CASSLDLVGLGYGYTF. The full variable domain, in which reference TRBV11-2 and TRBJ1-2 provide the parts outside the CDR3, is EAGVAQSPRYKIIEKRQSVAFWCNPISGHATLYWYQQILGQGPKLLIQFQNNGVVDDSQLPKDRFSAERLKGVDSTLKIQPAKLEDSAVYLCASSLDLVGLGYGYTFGSGTRLTVV.

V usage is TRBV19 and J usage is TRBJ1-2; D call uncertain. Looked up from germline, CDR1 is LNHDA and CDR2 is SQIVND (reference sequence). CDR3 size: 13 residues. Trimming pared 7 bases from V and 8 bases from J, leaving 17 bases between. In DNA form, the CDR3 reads TGTGCCAGTACCCACACGGGCTCATGGGGCTACACCTTC. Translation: CASTHTGSWGYTF.

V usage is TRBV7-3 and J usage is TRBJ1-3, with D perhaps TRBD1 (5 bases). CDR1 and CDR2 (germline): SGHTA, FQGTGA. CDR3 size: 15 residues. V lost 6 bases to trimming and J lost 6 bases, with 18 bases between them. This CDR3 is CASRIERQTKNTIYF. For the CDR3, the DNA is TGTGCCAGCAGAATAGAAAGACAGACAAAAAACACCATATATTTT.

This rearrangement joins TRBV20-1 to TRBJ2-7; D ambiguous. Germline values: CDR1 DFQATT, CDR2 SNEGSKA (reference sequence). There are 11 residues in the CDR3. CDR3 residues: CSGSRGNEQYF. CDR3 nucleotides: TGCAGCGGCTCCCGCGGCAACGAGCAGTACTTC.

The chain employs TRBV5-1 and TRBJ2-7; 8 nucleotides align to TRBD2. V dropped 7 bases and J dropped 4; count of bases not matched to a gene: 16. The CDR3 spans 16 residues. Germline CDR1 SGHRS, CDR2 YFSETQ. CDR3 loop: CASGPLPGLGSYEQYF. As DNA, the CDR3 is TGCGCCAGCGGCCCCCTCCCGGGACTAGGATCTTACGAGCAGTACTTC.

CDR3 sequence reads: CASSLQGFDTGELFF. The DNA for the CDR3 is TGTGCCAGCAGCTTACAGGGGTTCGACACCGGGGAGCTGTTTTTT. The chain uses TRBV7-3 and TRBJ2-2, with D possibly TRBD1 on 6 matching bases. The V and J ends lost 2 bases and 3 bases respectively, with 10 bases between them. The germline CDR1 and CDR2 sequences are SGHTA and FQGTGA. The CDR3 runs to 15 residues.

Written as DNA, the CDR3 is TGCGCCAGCAGCGTGACCGGACAGGGGATCGGGGAGACCCAGTACTTC. This gives the protein CASSVTGQGIGETQYF. The rearrangement links TRBV5-1 to TRBJ2-5; 9 bases line up with TRBD1. The germline CDR1 and CDR2 sequences are SGHRS and YFSETQ. The CDR3 has 16 residues. V was clipped by 4 bases and J by 5 bases; unmatched bases: 12.

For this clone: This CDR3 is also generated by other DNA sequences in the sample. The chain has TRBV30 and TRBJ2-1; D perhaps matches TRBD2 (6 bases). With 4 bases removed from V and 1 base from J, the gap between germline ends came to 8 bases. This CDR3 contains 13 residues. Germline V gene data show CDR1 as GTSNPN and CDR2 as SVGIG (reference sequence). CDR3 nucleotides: TGTGCCTGGACGGCGGGGTCCTACAATGAGCAGTTCTTC. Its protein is CAWTAGSYNEQFF.

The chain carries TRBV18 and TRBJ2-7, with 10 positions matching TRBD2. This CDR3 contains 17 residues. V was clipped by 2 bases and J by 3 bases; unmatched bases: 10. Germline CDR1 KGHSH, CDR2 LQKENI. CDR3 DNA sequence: TGTGCCAGCTCACCAAGATACTTAGCGGGAGGACACTACGAGCAGTACTTC. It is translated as CASSPRYLAGGHYEQYF.

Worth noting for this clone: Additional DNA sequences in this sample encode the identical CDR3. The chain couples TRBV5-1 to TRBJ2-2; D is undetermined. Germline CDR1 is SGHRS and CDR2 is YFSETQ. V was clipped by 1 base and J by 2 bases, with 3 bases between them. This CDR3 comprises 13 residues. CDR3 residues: CASSLPNTGELFF. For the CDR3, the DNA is TGCGCCAGCAGCTTGCCCAACACCGGGGAGCTGTTTTTT.

The chain's CDR3 is CASSASPRPSLTDTQYF. CDR3 nucleotide sequence: TGTGCCAGCAGCGCCTCTCCACGCCCTTCCCTCACAGATACGCAGTATTTT. This rearrangement joins TRBV9 to TRBJ2-3; D call uncertain. With 3 bases removed from V and 2 bases from J, the gap between germline ends came to 19 bases. CDR1 and CDR2 (germline): SGDLS, YYNGEE. The CDR3 has 17 amino acids.

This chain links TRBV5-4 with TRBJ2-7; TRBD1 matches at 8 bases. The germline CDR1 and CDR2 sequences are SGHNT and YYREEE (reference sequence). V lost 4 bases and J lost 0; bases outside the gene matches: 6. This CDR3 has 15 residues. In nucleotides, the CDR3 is TGTGCCAGCAGCCCCGGACAGGGACACTCCTACGAGCAGTACTTC. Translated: CASSPGQGHSYEQYF.

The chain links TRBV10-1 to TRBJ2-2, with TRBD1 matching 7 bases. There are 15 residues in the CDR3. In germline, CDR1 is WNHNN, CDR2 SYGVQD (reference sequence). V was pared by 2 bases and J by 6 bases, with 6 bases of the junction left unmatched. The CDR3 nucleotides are TGCGCCAGCAGTGAGGTGAAGGGGGCATCCGGGGAGCTGTTTTTT. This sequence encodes CASSEVKGASGELFF.

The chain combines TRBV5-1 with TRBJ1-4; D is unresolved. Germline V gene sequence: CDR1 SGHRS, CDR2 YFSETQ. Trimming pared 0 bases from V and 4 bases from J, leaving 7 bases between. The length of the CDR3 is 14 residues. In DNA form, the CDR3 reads TGCGCCAGCAGCTTGGAGTTATTTAATGAAAAACTGTTTTTT. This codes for CASSLELFNEKLFF. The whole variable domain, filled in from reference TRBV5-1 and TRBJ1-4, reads KAGVTQTPRYLIKTRGQQVTLSCSPISGHRSVSWYQQTPGQGLQFLFEYFSETQRNKGNFPGRFSGRQFSNSRSEMNVSTLELGDSALYLCASSLELFNEKLFFGSGTQLSVL.

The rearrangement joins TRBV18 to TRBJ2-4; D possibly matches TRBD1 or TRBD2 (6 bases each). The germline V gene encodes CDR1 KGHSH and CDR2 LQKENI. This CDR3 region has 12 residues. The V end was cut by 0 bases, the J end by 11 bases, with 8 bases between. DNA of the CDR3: TGTGCCAGCTCACCACCGGAGGGGGTTCAGTACTTC. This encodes CASSPPEGVQYF.

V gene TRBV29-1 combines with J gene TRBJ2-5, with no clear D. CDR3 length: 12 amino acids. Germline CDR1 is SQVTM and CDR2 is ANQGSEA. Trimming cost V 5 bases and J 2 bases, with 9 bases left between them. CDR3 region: CSVLGRQETQYF. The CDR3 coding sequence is TGCAGCGTTCTCGGCAGGCAAGAGACCCAGTACTTC.

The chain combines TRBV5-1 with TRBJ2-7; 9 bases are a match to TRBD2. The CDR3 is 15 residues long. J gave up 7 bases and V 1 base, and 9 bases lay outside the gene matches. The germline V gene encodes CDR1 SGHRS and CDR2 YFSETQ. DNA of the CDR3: TGCGCCAGCAGCTTGAATCCCTCTCTAGCGGGGGAGCAGTACTTC. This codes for CASSLNPSLAGEQYF.

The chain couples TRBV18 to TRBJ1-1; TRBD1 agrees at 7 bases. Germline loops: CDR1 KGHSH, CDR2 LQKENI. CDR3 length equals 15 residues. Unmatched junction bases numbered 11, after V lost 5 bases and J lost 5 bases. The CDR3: CASSLQTGSLTEAFF. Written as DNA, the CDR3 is TGTGCCAGCTCATTGCAGACAGGGAGCTTGACTGAAGCTTTCTTT.